This entry lists 28 T cell receptor beta chains sequenced from one sample in a study of regulatory T cells in long-lasting Graves disease. Time point: newly diagnosed GD, antithyroid drugs for less than 3 months. The TCR library was prepared using RNA isolated from PBMCs. Building the TCR beta libraries relied on iRepertoire HTBI primers, and CDR3 regions underwent Arm-PCR. TCRdb reanalysed the multiplex PCR reads using MiXCR and keeps one entry per CDR3 protein. Counted here are approximately 440,000 distinct CDR3 sequences, roughly 16% occurring once; the ten biggest clones make up less than 15%. These data were also reused for a study on T cells in Graves' hyperthyroidism and ophthalmopathy.

Sequencing used peripheral blood mononuclear cells (PBMCs), obtained at new diagnosis, from a patient treated with antithyroid drugs. These receptors all stem from a man in his forties with Graves disease.

This clonotype was detected only a few times. This chain uses TRBV7-9 with TRBJ1-6; D gene ambiguous. Per the germline V gene, CDR1 is SEHNR and CDR2 is FQNEAQ (reference sequence). The ends were cut back, 2 bases at V and 4 bases at J, with 12 bases in the middle. The CDR3 is made up of 16 amino acids. CDR3 in DNA: TGTGCCAGCAGCTTATTTCGGACGGAATATAATTCACCCCTCCACTTT. This gives the protein CASSLFRTEYNSPLHF.

The chain is built from TRBV29-1 and TRBJ2-2; 8 nucleotides align to TRBD1. The germline V gene encodes CDR1 SQVTM and CDR2 ANQGSEA. J was trimmed by 5 bases and V by 5 bases; bases with no gene match: 4. The CDR3 length is 13 residues. In DNA form, the CDR3 reads TGCAGCGTTCGGACAGGGTTGACCGGGGAGCTGTTTTTT. Protein product: CSVRTGLTGELFF.

This clonotype has a count of ten or more. The chain carries TRBV20-1 and TRBJ2-1; 12 bases fit TRBD2. The CDR3 loop spans 16 amino acids. Looked up from germline, CDR1 is DFQATT and CDR2 is SNEGSKA (reference sequence). V trimming: 0 bases; J trimming: 11 bases; junction bases outside the gene matches: 11. The CDR3 loop is CSARDRASGRAVKQFF. As DNA, the CDR3 is TGCAGTGCTAGAGACCGCGCTAGCGGGAGGGCCGTCAAGCAGTTCTTC.

A remark on this clonotype: One junction end disagrees with the germline gene, perhaps due to a read error. The chain carries TRBV11-2 and TRBJ1-3, with 7 bases matching TRBD1. The CDR3 has 17 amino acids. Germline assignment: CDR1 SGHAT and CDR2 FQNNGV. CDR3 in amino acids: CANSLGPGQFSGNTIYF. Here the CDR3 DNA reads TGTGCCAACAGCTTAGGCCCGGGACAGTTCTCTGGAAACACCATATATTTT.

The V gene is TRBV19, the J gene TRBJ2-7; weak D call: TRBD2 (5 bases). Trimming stripped 5 bases from V and 3 bases from J, with 11 bases between. This CDR3 contains 13 residues. Germline V gene lookup returns CDR1 LNHDA and CDR2 SQIVND (reference sequence). The CDR3 region is CASSSSGIYEQYF. CDR3 DNA: TGTGCCAGTAGTTCCTCGGGAATCTACGAGCAGTACTTC.

This chain connects TRBV19 to TRBJ1-2; D ambiguous. Per germline, CDR1 LNHDA and CDR2 SQIVND (reference sequence). There are 15 residues in the CDR3. V was trimmed by 1 base and J by 1 base, leaving 10 bases between them. DNA for the CDR3: TGTGCCAGTAGTATAGGCCGGAGTAATAACTATGGCTACACCTTC. Its protein is CASSIGRSNNYGYTF.

The gene calls are TRBV29-1 and TRBJ1-1, with a weak D call TRBD1 (6 bases). The CDR3 totals 15 residues. Between the trimmed V and J ends, which lost 0 bases and 1 base, there was a span of 12 bases. Per germline, CDR1 SQVTM and CDR2 ANQGSEA. CDR3 coding DNA: TGCAGCGTTGAAGATCCCCAGGGGTGGAACACTGAAGCTTTCTTT. Amino acid sequence: CSVEDPQGWNTEAFF.

This clonotype was picked up a small number of times. In this CDR3 the conserved last residue, phenylalanine or tryptophan, is missing, so a read error is likely. It is unclear where the CDR3 begins or ends on the DNA, so no DNA is shown, and the CDR3 is as TCRdb lists it. V usage is TRBV11-2 and J usage is TRBJ2-1; no DNA check was done on the table's D call, TRBD1. The length of the CDR3 is 11 amino acids, counting both ends. In germline, CDR1 is SGHAT, CDR2 FQNNGV. CDR3 region: CASSLGRDEFL.

This clonotype showed up just a few times. The chain recombines TRBV28 with TRBJ2-1; 11 nucleotides line up with TRBD2. V gave up 6 bases and J gave up 5 bases; unmatched junction bases: 18. CDR1 and CDR2 from the germline V gene are MDHEN and SYDVKM. The CDR3 sequence is 19 residues long. CDR3 nucleotides: TGTGCCAGCAGCCGACCCACGGGACTAGCGGCAACAATGAACAATGAGCAGTTCTTC. Protein: CASSRPTGLAATMNNEQFF.

This chain links TRBV6-1 with TRBJ1-6; 8 nucleotides line up with TRBD1. This CDR3 spans 15 amino acids. The germline CDR1 and CDR2 sequences are MNHNS and SASEGT. V shed 2 bases and J 10 bases; nucleotides not matched to a gene: 7. The CDR3 spells CASSEMVQGGSPLHF. In DNA form, the CDR3 reads TGTGCCAGCAGTGAAATGGTACAGGGGGGCTCACCCCTCCACTTT.

The chain employs TRBV3-1 and TRBJ2-1; 8 nucleotides line up with TRBD2. Germline-derived CDR1 and CDR2 are LGHDT and YNNKEL (reference sequence). After removal of 4 bases from V and 5 bases from J, the junction contained 7 bases not matched to a gene. The CDR3 runs to 15 residues. The CDR3 spells CASSRTAGVHNEQFF. CDR3 sequence (DNA): TGTGCCAGCAGCCGCACAGCGGGAGTCCACAATGAGCAGTTCTTC.

The chain has TRBV28 and TRBJ1-2, with a tentative D call TRBD1 (5 bases). In germline, CDR1 is MDHEN, CDR2 SYDVKM. This CDR3 comprises 12 residues. V was pared by 5 bases and J by 8 bases, with 12 bases between. In nucleotides, the CDR3 is TGTGCCAGCAGTCCTCGACAGAACGGCTACACCTTC. It is translated as CASSPRQNGYTF.

The CDR3 region is CASSHQGLATYNEQFF. The DNA of the CDR3 is TGTGCCAGCAGCCACCAGGGGCTAGCGACCTACAATGAGCAGTTCTTC. The V call is TRBV3-1, the J call TRBJ2-1; D is perhaps TRBD1 or TRBD2 (6 bases each). V was trimmed by 3 bases and J by 2 bases, leaving 14 bases between them. The CDR3 has 16 residues. CDR1 and CDR2 (germline): LGHDT, YNNKEL (reference sequence).

This clonotype was counted a few times. The rearrangement joins TRBV6-4 to TRBJ2-2, with TRBD1 matching 12 bases. The germline gives CDR1 MRHNA, CDR2 SNTAGT. The V segment lost 6 bases and the J segment 1 base; nucleotides outside the gene matches: 9. The CDR3 spans 18 residues. In DNA form, the CDR3 reads TGTGCCAGCAGCCCGGGGGGACAGGGGGCGCAGAACACCGGGGAGCTGTTTTTT. It is translated as CASSPGGQGAQNTGELFF.

This chain joins TRBV2 and TRBJ2-3; D may be TRBD2 (7 bases). CDR1 SNHLY and CDR2 FYNNEI come from the germline V gene. Trimming took off 6 bases at V and 1 base at J, with 20 bases between the two ends. The CDR3 loop spans 17 amino acids. The CDR3 bases are TGTGCCAGCAGGACCGGGGGCAAGCGGGACCGCACAGATACGCAGTATTTT. It specifies CASRTGGKRDRTDTQYF.

At least ten counts were recorded for this clonotype. The V gene is TRBV5-5, the J gene TRBJ2-5; perhaps TRBD2 as D (6 bases). Germline V gives CDR1 SGHKS, CDR2 YYEKEE (reference sequence). V lost 4 bases, J lost 5 bases, and 12 bases lay in between. The CDR3 totals 13 residues. The CDR3 nucleotides are TGTGCCAGCAGCCCCACTAGCTGGGAGACCCAGTACTTC. The encoded protein is CASSPTSWETQYF.

This clonotype has more than one count but fewer than ten. This chain uses TRBV19 with TRBJ1-5; perhaps TRBD1 as D (5 bases). Germline CDR1 reads LNHDA; CDR2 reads SQIVND (reference sequence). Trimming cost V 3 bases and J 6 bases, with 9 bases left between them. The CDR3 has 13 amino acids. The CDR3 DNA reads TGTGCCAGTAGTATCGGGGGATTTCAGCCCCAGCATTTT. Amino acids: CASSIGGFQPQHF. Full variable domain (outside the CDR3, taken from reference TRBV19 and TRBJ1-5): DGGITQSPKYLFRKEGQNVTLSCEQNLNHDAMYWYRQDPGQGLRLIYYSQIVNDFQKGDIAEGYSVSREKKESFPLTVTSAQKNPTAFYLCASSIGGFQPQHFGDGTRLSIL.

This clonotype was recorded many times. The chain joins TRBV9 to TRBJ2-5, with D maybe TRBD1 (6 bases). The V and J ends lost 4 bases and 1 base respectively, with 11 bases between them. The CDR3 loop spans 14 amino acids. In germline, CDR1 is SGDLS, CDR2 YYNGEE. The CDR3 DNA follows: TGTGCCAGCAGCCCCCAGGGGACCCAAGAGACCCAGTACTTC. This sequence encodes CASSPQGTQETQYF.

The rearrangement links TRBV20-1 to TRBJ2-7; weak D call: TRBD1 (6 bases). Germline values: CDR1 DFQATT, CDR2 SNEGSKA (reference sequence). V lost 1 base and J 2 bases, leaving 9 bases between the germline ends. The CDR3 has 13 amino acids. CDR3 in amino acids: CSARAGQAYEQYF. The CDR3 nucleotides are TGCAGTGCTAGAGCGGGACAAGCCTACGAGCAGTACTTC.

The V call is TRBV28, the J call TRBJ2-1; D might be TRBD1 (5 bases). The CDR3 loop spans 14 amino acids. The germline CDR1 and CDR2 sequences are MDHEN and SYDVKM. Trimming left V 6 bases short and J 2 bases short, with 11 bases between. The CDR3 DNA is TGTGCCAGCAGCCCGCTGGGGCCCTACAATGAGCAGTTCTTC. Protein sequence: CASSPLGPYNEQFF. The full variable domain, in which reference TRBV28 and TRBJ2-1 provide the parts outside the CDR3, is DVKVTQSSRYLVKRTGEKVFLECVQDMDHENMFWYRQDPGLGLRLIYFSYDVKMKEKGDIPEGYSVSREKKERFSLILESASTNQTSMYLCASSPLGPYNEQFFGPGTRLTVL.

In its sample, this clonotype was seen many times. The V gene is TRBV7-8, the J gene TRBJ2-7; the D is unclear. In germline, CDR1 is SGHVS, CDR2 FQNEAQ. Trimming stripped 5 bases from V and 4 bases from J, with 15 bases between. CDR3 length: 14 amino acids. The CDR3 coding sequence is TGTGCCAGCAGCCCCGACCCGGAAGGATACGAGCAGTACTTC. Amino acid sequence: CASSPDPEGYEQYF.

At least ten counts were recorded for this clonotype. This chain connects TRBV12-3 or TRBV12-4 to TRBJ2-3; D is ambiguous. The CDR3 runs to 12 residues. The germline V and J ends were trimmed by 5 bases and 2 bases, with 5 bases remaining between them. CDR3 residues: CASSALTDTQYF. CDR3 in DNA: TGTGCCAGCAGTGCCCTCACAGATACGCAGTATTTT.

The rearrangement joins TRBV12-3 or TRBV12-4 to TRBJ2-1; the D is unclear. The V gene lost 6 bases and the J gene lost 9 bases, with 9 bases spanning the gap. The CDR3 spans 11 residues. As DNA, the CDR3 is TGTGCCAGCAGCACCGGCCCTGAGCAGTTCTTC. This gives the protein CASSTGPEQFF.

There are many counts of this clonotype. The chain uses TRBV6-5 and TRBJ1-1; D remains unclear. Germline loops: CDR1 MNHEY, CDR2 SVGAGI. This CDR3 spans 15 amino acids. The V gene lost 0 bases and the J gene lost 0 bases, with 8 bases spanning the gap. This CDR3 reads CASSYSKTVNTEAFF. The DNA of the CDR3 is TGTGCCAGCAGTTACTCGAAAACGGTGAACACTGAAGCTTTCTTT.

This clonotype was seen many times. This chain connects TRBV10-1 to TRBJ1-2, with TRBD1 as a possible D gene (6 bases). This CDR3 has 14 amino acids. The V gene lost 5 bases and the J gene lost 4 bases, with 14 bases spanning the gap. Germline CDR1 WNHNN, CDR2 SYGVQD (reference sequence). CDR3 residues: CASSLPGAGYGYTF. DNA for the CDR3: TGCGCCAGCAGTCTCCCGGGGGCCGGCTATGGCTACACCTTC.

This clonotype has ten or more counts. V is TRBV5-1 and J is TRBJ2-2, with TRBD1 identical over 7 bases. Germline V gene lookup returns CDR1 SGHRS and CDR2 YFSETQ. Trimming removed 1 base from V and 4 bases from J; junction bases left unmatched: 7. The CDR3 is made up of 16 amino acids. CDR3 protein: CASSLPTGFGTGELFF. In DNA, the CDR3 is TGCGCCAGCAGCTTGCCGACAGGGTTCGGCACCGGGGAGCTGTTTTTT.

Many counts were recorded for this clonotype. The chain joins TRBV20-1 to TRBJ1-1; D is undetermined. Trimming left V 0 bases short and J 0 bases short, with 8 bases between. CDR1 and CDR2 from the germline V gene are DFQATT and SNEGSKA (reference sequence). The CDR3 spans 14 residues. For the CDR3, the DNA is TGCAGTGCTAGAGAGGGCAGCATGAACACTGAAGCTTTCTTT. This translates into CSAREGSMNTEAFF.

In its sample, this clonotype was seen a few times. The chain employs TRBV6-1 and TRBJ2-7; 8 bases align to TRBD1. The CDR3 loop spans 15 amino acids. V was clipped by 1 base and J by 3 bases; unmatched bases: 5. The V gene's germline CDR1 is MNHNS and CDR2 SASEGT. Here the CDR3 DNA reads TGTGCCAGCAGTGAAGGACAGGGGAGGTTCTACGAGCAGTACTTC. It yields the protein CASSEGQGRFYEQYF.